The 29 T cell receptor beta chains presented below share a single source sample, sequenced in a study of cytomegalovirus exposure and HLA in healthy donors. With 60 Vbeta and 13 Jbeta primers, the PCR was carried out. Sequencing used immunoSEQ multiplex PCR; TCRdb keeps in-frame clones, though not all of them. The table shows some 200,000 clones, with 82% occurring only once. Material: PBMCs. These receptors came from a woman aged 45-65 years in good health and CMV-seropositive.

In the case of this clone: An end of the junction differs from the germline gene, which may be a read error. J is TRBJ2-4 and V is TRBV30; TRBD2 is a possible D gene (6 bases). The V gene's germline CDR1 is GTSNPN and CDR2 SVGIG (reference sequence). The CDR3 sequence is 18 residues long. This CDR3 reads CAWNGARLGTDSVNSQYF. DNA of the CDR3: TGTGCCTGGAATGGGGCCAGACTAGGCACGGATTCCGTAAACAGTCAGTACTTC.

This clone was counted a few times. The rearrangement joins TRBV9 to TRBJ2-7; 7 positions match TRBD1. The CDR3 has 17 residues. The germline V gene encodes CDR1 SGDLS and CDR2 YYNGEE. The V segment lost 0 bases and the J segment 0 bases; nucleotides outside the gene matches: 9. The CDR3 here is CASSVGIGGPNSYEQYF. CDR3 nucleotides: TGTGCCAGCAGCGTAGGCATAGGGGGCCCCAACTCCTACGAGCAGTACTTC.

This clone appeared once. The chain's CDR3 is CASSEPRGGANVLTF. The CDR3 region has the DNA TGTGCCAGCAGTGAACCCCGAGGTGGGGCCAACGTCCTGACTTTC. The V call is TRBV6-1, the J call TRBJ2-6; no reliable D call. The germline V gene encodes CDR1 MNHNS and CDR2 SASEGT. The CDR3 has 15 amino acids. V was trimmed by 2 bases and J by 3 bases, leaving 8 bases between them.

The chain links TRBV11-1 to TRBJ2-7; D not certain. Trimming removed 3 bases at V and 4 bases at J, with 10 bases between. CDR1 SGHAT and CDR2 FQDESV come from the germline V gene (reference sequence). The CDR3 has 13 amino acids. CDR3 nucleotides: TGTGCCAGCAGCTTCGAAGAAGCTTACGAGCAGTACTTC. Translation: CASSFEEAYEQYF.

This chain joins TRBV2 and TRBJ2-7; D perhaps matches TRBD2 (5 bases). Germline assignment: CDR1 SNHLY and CDR2 FYNNEI. This CDR3 comprises 12 residues. Trimming took 8 bases from V and 1 from J, leaving 9 bases between them. The CDR3 DNA sequence: TGTGCCAGCGGGCGGGCTTCCTACGAGCAGTACTTC. Its translation: CASGRASYEQYF.

As for this clone: Distinct nucleotide sequences in the sample also encode this CDR3. The genes are TRBV7-9 and TRBJ2-1; the match to TRBD1 covers 7 bases. CDR1 SEHNR and CDR2 FQNEAQ come from the germline V gene (reference sequence). CDR3 size: 16 residues. J lost 4 bases, V lost 1 base, and 7 bases had no gene match. The CDR3 reads CASSLDGRGRYNEQFF. CDR3 DNA sequence: TGTGCCAGCAGCTTAGACGGTAGGGGGCGGTACAATGAGCAGTTCTTC.

CDR3 sequence: CASMASQNTGELFF. CDR3 DNA: TGTGCCAGCATGGCTAGTCAGAACACCGGGGAGCTGTTTTTT. The genes are TRBV6-1 and TRBJ2-2; D remains ambiguous. V was clipped by 7 bases and J by 1 base, with 10 bases between them. The length of the CDR3 is 14 residues. Germline CDR1 MNHNS, CDR2 SASEGT.

V usage is TRBV7-9 and J usage is TRBJ2-1, with TRBD2 as a possible D gene (6 bases). Looked up from germline, CDR1 is SEHNR and CDR2 is FQNEAQ (reference sequence). The CDR3 covers 12 residues. Trimming pared 5 bases from V and 10 bases from J, leaving 12 bases between. This chain's CDR3 is CASSPQLAEQFF. The CDR3 bases are TGTGCCAGCAGCCCACAGCTAGCGGAGCAGTTCTTC.

CDR3 nucleotide sequence: TGCGCCAGCAGCTTGGATTCAGGGGGAAATGGCTACACCTTC. It specifies CASSLDSGGNGYTF. The genes are TRBV5-1 and TRBJ1-2, with 7 nucleotides matching TRBD1. With V trimmed by 0 bases and J by 6 bases, 5 bases remained unmatched. CDR3 length equals 14 residues. Germline CDR1 reads SGHRS; CDR2 reads YFSETQ.

The chain joins TRBV7-2 to TRBJ2-5, with a weak D call TRBD1 (6 bases). The assigned J gene may be wrong: the sequence end matches TRBJ2-7 better. Germline-derived CDR1 and CDR2 are SGHTA and FQGNSA. The CDR3 is made up of 12 amino acids. The CDR3 DNA follows: TGTGCCAGCAGAGGGGGCTCCTACGAGCAGTACTTC. This codes for CASRGGSYEQYF.

The CDR3 bases are TGTGCCAGCAGCTTAAACCGACAGAGCTCTGGAAACACCATATATTTT. Amino acid sequence: CASSLNRQSSGNTIYF. The chain couples TRBV7-8 to TRBJ1-3, with D possibly TRBD1 on 5 matching bases. The CDR3 covers 16 residues. Germline CDR1 SGHVS, CDR2 FQNEAQ. Trimming removed 2 bases from V and 0 bases from J, with 11 bases in between.

The chain is built from TRBV2 and TRBJ2-5; 7 bases map to TRBD2. The CDR3 runs 14 residues. Germline trimming cut 3 bases from V and 5 bases from J; bases unmatched to any gene: 6. Germline V gene lookup returns CDR1 SNHLY and CDR2 FYNNEI. The CDR3 spells CASSESWGGETQYF. CDR3 in DNA: TGTGCCAGCAGTGAGAGTTGGGGGGGGGAGACCCAGTACTTC. The variable domain in full, completed from reference TRBV2 and TRBJ2-5, reads EPEVTQTPSHQVTQMGQEVILRCVPISNHLYFYWYRQILGQKVEFLVSFYNNEISEKSEIFDDQFSVERPDGSNFTLKIRSTKLEDSAMYFCASSESWGGETQYFGPGTRLLVL.

V gene TRBV2 combines with J gene TRBJ2-7, with TRBD2 matching over 15 bases. Germline lookup yields CDR1 SNHLY and CDR2 FYNNEI. This CDR3 is built from 21 residues. The junction had 20 bases not matched to a gene; V was cut back by 7 bases and J by 1 base. The DNA of the CDR3 is TGTGCCAGCAACTTCCCAGGGGAGGGGACTAGCGGGAGGATTTTATCCTACGAGCAGTACTTC. Encoded protein: CASNFPGEGTSGRILSYEQYF.

The chain uses TRBV19 and TRBJ2-1; 14 nucleotides line up with TRBD2. The CDR3 runs to 17 residues. Germline lookup yields CDR1 LNHDA and CDR2 SQIVND (reference sequence). V shed 3 bases, J shed 7 bases, and the junction held 8 bases outside the gene matches. CDR3 DNA: TGTGCCAGTAGTATGAGGTTAGGGACTAGCGGGAGTAATGAGCAGTTCTTC. The encoded protein is CASSMRLGTSGSNEQFF.

The chain couples TRBV5-7 to TRBJ2-7; TRBD1 aligns across 8 bases. TRBV5-7 is an ORF, and what it does is uncertain. Trimming took 3 bases from V and 4 from J; bases not matched to a gene: 9. This CDR3 has 15 amino acids. The CDR3 bases are TGTGCCAGCAGCTCCTTCATCTGGGACAGGTACGAGCAGTACTTC. Amino acids: CASSSFIWDRYEQYF.

To note about this clone: Other nucleotide sequences in the sample specify the same CDR3. The chain employs TRBV10-2 and TRBJ2-5; a possible D gene is TRBD2 (5 bases). This CDR3 has 13 amino acids. V was clipped by 6 bases and J by 2 bases, with 10 bases between them. Germline V gives CDR1 WSHSY, CDR2 SAAADI. CDR3 bases: TGCGCCAGCAGCGTGGCGGGTCAAGAGACCCAGTACTTC. As protein: CASSVAGQETQYF.

The chain links TRBV4-1 to TRBJ2-7, with D possibly matching TRBD1 (8 bases). Germline lookup yields CDR1 MGHRA and CDR2 YSYEKL. The V end lost 4 bases, the J end lost 3 bases, and 16 bases lay between the germline ends. The CDR3 loop spans 15 amino acids. The CDR3 sequence is CASSLGQGGVYEQYF. For the CDR3, the DNA is TGCGCCAGCAGCCTAGGACAGGGAGGGGTCTACGAGCAGTACTTC.

The chain links TRBV27 to TRBJ2-7; D is possibly TRBD2 (6 bases). The germline V gene has CDR1 MNHEY and CDR2 SMNVEV (reference sequence). V gave up 0 bases and J gave up 1 base, with 7 bases separating them. This CDR3 comprises 14 residues. This CDR3 is CASSLSGGSYEQYF. The DNA of the CDR3 is TGTGCCAGCAGTTTATCCGGGGGATCCTACGAGCAGTACTTC.

The rearrangement links TRBV7-9 to TRBJ2-7; D is perhaps TRBD2 (6 bases). The CDR3 consists of 14 residues. V was trimmed by 5 bases and J by 2 bases, leaving 13 bases between them. Germline V gives CDR1 SEHNR, CDR2 FQNEAQ (reference sequence). In nucleotides, the CDR3 is TGTGCCAGCAGCGAGGCGGGGAGGCCCTACGAGCAGTACTTC. Protein sequence: CASSEAGRPYEQYF.

V usage is TRBV7-9 and J usage is TRBJ2-3, with TRBD2 identical over 13 bases. This CDR3 has 18 residues. Germline-derived CDR1 and CDR2 are SEHNR and FQNEAQ (reference sequence). The V gene end was trimmed by 5 bases and the J gene end by 0 bases; junction bases not matched to a gene: 8. The CDR3: CASSQHGTSGVSTDTQYF. Written as DNA, the CDR3 is TGTGCCAGCAGCCAACATGGGACTAGCGGGGTGAGCACAGATACGCAGTATTTT.

Concerning this clone: The junction and the germline gene differ at one end; a read error may be behind it. The V gene is TRBV7-9, the J gene TRBJ2-5; the match to TRBD2 covers 11 bases. The length of the CDR3 is 15 residues. Germline CDR1 SEHNR, CDR2 FQNEAQ (reference sequence). The CDR3 protein is CASSRGTSGQGTQYF. For the CDR3, the DNA is TGTGCCAGCAGCCGCGGGACTAGCGGACAAGGGACCCAGTACTTC.

The gene calls are TRBV6-1 and TRBJ1-2; possibly TRBD1 for D (6 bases). This CDR3 is 14 amino acids long. The germline V gene has CDR1 MNHNS and CDR2 SASEGT. V gave up 0 bases and J gave up 7 bases, with 12 bases separating them. The CDR3 DNA reads as TGTGCCAGCAGTGAAGCTTACAGGGAAGGTGGCTACACCTTC. It translates to CASSEAYREGGYTF.

J is TRBJ1-2 and V is TRBV4-1, with 8 bases fitting TRBD1. CDR3 length: 17 amino acids. The trim removed 1 base at V and 5 bases at J, leaving 12 bases unmatched. Germline lookup yields CDR1 MGHRA and CDR2 YSYEKL. CDR3: CASSQAHGQGLSYGYTF. The CDR3 bases are TGCGCCAGCAGCCAAGCCCACGGACAGGGTTTGAGTTATGGCTACACCTTC.

This chain links TRBV19 with TRBJ2-5, with 11 bases aligning to TRBD2. V dropped 1 base and J dropped 3; count of bases not matched to a gene: 7. The germline V gene has CDR1 LNHDA and CDR2 SQIVND (reference sequence). The CDR3 is made up of 17 amino acids. This chain's CDR3 is CASSIALRLAGKETQYF. CDR3 sequence (DNA): TGTGCCAGTAGTATAGCCCTCCGACTAGCGGGGAAAGAGACCCAGTACTTC.

The rearrangement uses TRBV1 and TRBJ2-3; TRBD2, as called in the table, went unchecked against the DNA. TRBV1 is an annotated pseudogene. The CDR3 covers 17 residues. The CDR3 DNA is TGCACCAGCGTCAAGACGACGGGAGCTAGCGGGGAAGATACGCAGTATTTT. This encodes CTSVKTTGASGEDTQYF.

V gene TRBV20-1 combines with J gene TRBJ2-1; 7 bases agree with TRBD1. The J segment lost 9 bases and the V segment lost 5 bases, leaving 4 bases of the junction unmatched. The CDR3 contains 11 residues. The germline V gene has CDR1 DFQATT and CDR2 SNEGSKA (reference sequence). CDR3 sequence (DNA): TGCAGTGCTTCACAGGGGAGTGAGCAGTTCTTC. It specifies CSASQGSEQFF.

This clone was counted only a few times. The chain recombines TRBV7-9 with TRBJ1-1; a possible D gene is TRBD1 (6 bases). The V end lost 5 bases, the J end lost 1 base, and 14 bases lay between the germline ends. CDR3 length: 15 residues. The germline V gene has CDR1 SEHNR and CDR2 FQNEAQ (reference sequence). Here the CDR3 reads CASSPSTGANTEAFF. In DNA, the CDR3 is TGTGCCAGCAGCCCGTCGACAGGAGCGAACACTGAAGCTTTCTTT. Full variable domain (outside the CDR3, taken from reference TRBV7-9 and TRBJ1-1): DTGVSQNPRHKITKRGQNVTFRCDPISEHNRLYWYRQTLGQGPEFLTYFQNEAQLEKSRLLSDRFSAERPKGSFSTLEIQRTEQGDSAMYLCASSPSTGANTEAFFGQGTRLTVV.

This clone was seen only a few times. This chain uses TRBV5-1 with TRBJ2-3; D perhaps matches TRBD2 (5 bases). The ends were cut back, 2 bases at V and 2 bases at J, with 12 bases in the middle. The CDR3 is 15 residues long. CDR1 and CDR2 from the germline V gene are SGHRS and YFSETQ. CDR3 region: CASSLAPGYTDTQYF. The CDR3, as DNA: TGCGCCAGCAGCTTAGCGCCGGGATACACAGATACGCAGTATTTT.

The rearrangement links TRBV28 to TRBJ2-7; D remains unclear. CDR1 is MDHEN and CDR2 is SYDVKM in the germline V gene. V was pared by 5 bases and J by 1 base, with 3 bases between. This CDR3 has 11 amino acids. The CDR3 DNA reads TGTGCCAGCAGTCGTTCCTACGAGCAGTACTTC. Translation gives CASSRSYEQYF.